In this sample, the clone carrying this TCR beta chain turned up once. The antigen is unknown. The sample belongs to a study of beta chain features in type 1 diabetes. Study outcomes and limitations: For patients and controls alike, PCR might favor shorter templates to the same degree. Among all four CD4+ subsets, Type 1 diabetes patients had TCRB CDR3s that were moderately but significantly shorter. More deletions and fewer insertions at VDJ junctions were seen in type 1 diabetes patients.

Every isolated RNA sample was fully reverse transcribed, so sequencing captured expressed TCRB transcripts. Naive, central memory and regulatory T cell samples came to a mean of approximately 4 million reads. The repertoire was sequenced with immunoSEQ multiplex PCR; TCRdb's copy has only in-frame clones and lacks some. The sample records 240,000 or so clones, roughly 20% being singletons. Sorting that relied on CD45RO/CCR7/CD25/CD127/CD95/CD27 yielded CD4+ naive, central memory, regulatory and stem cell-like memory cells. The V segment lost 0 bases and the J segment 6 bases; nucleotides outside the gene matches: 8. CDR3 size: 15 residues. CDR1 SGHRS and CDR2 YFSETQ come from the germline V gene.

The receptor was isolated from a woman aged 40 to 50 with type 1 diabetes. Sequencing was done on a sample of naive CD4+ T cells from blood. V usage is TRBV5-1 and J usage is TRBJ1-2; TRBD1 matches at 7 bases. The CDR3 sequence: CASSLANRQGDGYTF. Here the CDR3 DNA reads TGCGCCAGCAGCTTGGCCAATCGACAGGGAGATGGCTACACCTTC.